This T cell receptor (beta chain) was sequenced in a study of Ad26.COV2.S vaccination and SARS-CoV-2 variants. Findings and caveats of the study: Similar non-spike TCR breadth was seen in vaccine and placebo recipients.

As for this clone: The antigen remains undetermined.

Sequencing used immunoSEQ multiplex PCR; TCRdb keeps in-frame clones, though not all of them. The table records about 100,000 clones, 80% of them present only once. This clonotype was obtained from a human donor who had recovered from COVID-19. The sample here was peripheral blood, taken after recovery from COVID-19.

The CDR3 sequence is CASKDRVDTGELFF. CDR3 bases: TGTGCCAGCAAAGACAGGGTGGACACCGGGGAGCTGTTTTTT. This sequence joins TRBV28 and TRBJ2-2, with 7 bases that match TRBD1. CDR1 MDHEN and CDR2 SYDVKM come from the germline V gene. The CDR3 length is 14 residues. With 7 bases clipped from V and 3 bases from J, the junction kept 5 bases outside the gene matches.